The 13 T cell receptor beta chains below all came from one sample that was sequenced in a study of blood T cell repertoires in COVID-19. TCRdb keeps only in-frame clones here, not all; method: immunoSEQ multiplex PCR. The sample holds 100,000 to 150,000 clones, approximately 90% seen once. Sequencing was performed on peripheral blood. The receptors derive from a man in his 60s with COVID-19, enrolled during active disease.

The chain carries TRBV5-5 and TRBJ1-2; D is unresolved. Germline V gives CDR1 SGHKS, CDR2 YYEKEE (reference sequence). V lost 5 bases to trimming and J lost 0 bases, with 17 bases between them. The CDR3 has 16 amino acids. The DNA for the CDR3 is TGTGCCAGCAGGCGTACCGACGGAGATCCTAACTATGGCTACACCTTC. Translated, it gives CASRRTDGDPNYGYTF.

V and J are TRBV27 and TRBJ2-4, with D perhaps matching TRBD1 (6 bases). Trimming stripped 6 bases from V and 2 bases from J, with 11 bases between. From germline, CDR1 is MNHEY and CDR2 SMNVEV (reference sequence). There are 14 residues in the CDR3. Here the CDR3 reads CASRGRGTKNIQYF. The CDR3 DNA sequence: TGTGCCAGCAGGGGCAGGGGAACCAAAAACATTCAGTACTTC.

The rearrangement uses TRBV5-1 and TRBJ1-6; the D gene is possibly TRBD1 (6 bases). The germline V gene has CDR1 SGHRS and CDR2 YFSETQ. CDR3 length: 14 amino acids. V shed 1 base and J shed 8 bases, with 10 bases lying between them. CDR3 protein: CASSLTQGYSPLHF. The CDR3 DNA follows: TGCGCCAGCAGCTTGACACAGGGATATTCACCCCTCCACTTT.

The V gene is TRBV5-1, the J gene TRBJ1-4, with 9 bases lining up with TRBD1. The CDR3 has 16 residues. Per the germline V gene, CDR1 is SGHRS and CDR2 is YFSETQ. V was pared by 0 bases and J by 7 bases, with 7 bases of the junction left unmatched. The CDR3, as DNA: TGCGCCAGCAGCTTGGGACCGGGACAGGGTGGTGAAAAACTGTTTTTT. It codes for CASSLGPGQGGEKLFF.

The rearrangement joins TRBV11-2 to TRBJ1-2, with TRBD1 as a possible D gene (6 bases). The V end lost 5 bases, the J end lost 7 bases, and 17 bases lay between the germline ends. The CDR3 loop spans 14 amino acids. From germline, CDR1 is SGHAT and CDR2 FQNNGV. For the CDR3, the DNA is TGTGCCAGCAGCCTACTCCGGGACAAAAGTGGCTACACCTTC. It translates to CASSLLRDKSGYTF.

This clone was observed a handful of times. The chain joins TRBV30 to TRBJ1-5; possible D gene TRBD1, 5 bases. Trimming removed 2 bases at V and 4 bases at J, with 15 bases between. Germline V CDR1 and CDR2: GTSNPN, SVGIG (reference sequence). There are 15 residues in the CDR3. CDR3 in amino acids: CAWSIQGLPNQPQHF. In DNA form, the CDR3 reads TGTGCCTGGAGTATTCAGGGACTCCCAAATCAGCCCCAGCATTTT.

CDR3 bases: TGCGCCAGCAACCCGACACCGGGACAGGGGGCCACCGAGCAGTACTTC. It yields the protein CASNPTPGQGATEQYF. The chain joins TRBV5-1 to TRBJ2-7, with 12 bases identical to TRBD1. Germline V lookup: CDR1 SGHRS, CDR2 YFSETQ. The junction had 13 bases not matched to a gene; V was cut back by 6 bases and J by 6 bases. The CDR3 is made up of 16 amino acids.

This sequence joins TRBV7-6 and TRBJ2-2; possible D gene TRBD1, 5 bases. In germline, CDR1 is SGHVS, CDR2 FNYEAQ. V lost 5 bases and J 2 bases, leaving 12 bases between the germline ends. CDR3 length: 15 residues. CDR3 in amino acids: CASSQGRANTGELFF. The CDR3 nucleotides read TGTGCCAGCAGCCAGGGTAGGGCCAACACCGGGGAGCTGTTTTTT.

The gene calls are TRBV19 and TRBJ2-2; 10 bases agree with TRBD1. The CDR3 loop spans 14 amino acids. CDR1 and CDR2 (germline): LNHDA, SQIVND (reference sequence). V dropped 8 bases and J dropped 5; count of bases not matched to a gene: 5. The DNA of the CDR3 is TGTGCCAGTGCGGGACAGGGGATAACCGGGGAGCTGTTTTTT. This sequence encodes CASAGQGITGELFF.

V gene TRBV19 combines with J gene TRBJ1-2; 7 nucleotides line up with TRBD1. Germline V gives CDR1 LNHDA, CDR2 SQIVND (reference sequence). This CDR3 has 14 amino acids. The J segment lost 4 bases and the V segment lost 4 bases, leaving 6 bases of the junction unmatched. In nucleotides, the CDR3 is TGTGCCAGTAGTACGACAGGGTCTATCTATGGCTACACCTTC. Amino acid sequence: CASSTTGSIYGYTF.

The chain links TRBV6-5 to TRBJ1-2; 8 bases map to TRBD1. The CDR3 is 14 amino acids. Germline lookup yields CDR1 MNHEY and CDR2 SVGAGI. J gave up 7 bases and V 6 bases, and 10 bases lay outside the gene matches. As DNA, the CDR3 is TGTGCCAGCAGAGCCAGGACAGGGAGGTCTGGCTACACCTTC. Its translation is CASRARTGRSGYTF.

J is TRBJ1-5 and V is TRBV6-5; D gene ambiguous. Germline-derived CDR1 and CDR2 are MNHEY and SVGAGI. With 8 bases removed from V and 7 bases from J, the gap between germline ends came to 15 bases. The CDR3 consists of 13 residues. CDR3 region: CASREFGGQPQHF. CDR3 sequence (DNA): TGTGCCAGCCGCGAGTTCGGCGGGCAGCCCCAGCATTTT.

The V gene is TRBV5-1, the J gene TRBJ2-7; 9 bases match TRBD1. Germline CDR1 and CDR2: SGHRS and YFSETQ. V lost 10 bases, J lost 5 bases, and 7 bases stayed unmatched. This CDR3 has 12 amino acids. The CDR3 nucleotides read TGCGCCTCACGGACAGGGGTCAACGAGCAGTACTTC. As protein: CASRTGVNEQYF.